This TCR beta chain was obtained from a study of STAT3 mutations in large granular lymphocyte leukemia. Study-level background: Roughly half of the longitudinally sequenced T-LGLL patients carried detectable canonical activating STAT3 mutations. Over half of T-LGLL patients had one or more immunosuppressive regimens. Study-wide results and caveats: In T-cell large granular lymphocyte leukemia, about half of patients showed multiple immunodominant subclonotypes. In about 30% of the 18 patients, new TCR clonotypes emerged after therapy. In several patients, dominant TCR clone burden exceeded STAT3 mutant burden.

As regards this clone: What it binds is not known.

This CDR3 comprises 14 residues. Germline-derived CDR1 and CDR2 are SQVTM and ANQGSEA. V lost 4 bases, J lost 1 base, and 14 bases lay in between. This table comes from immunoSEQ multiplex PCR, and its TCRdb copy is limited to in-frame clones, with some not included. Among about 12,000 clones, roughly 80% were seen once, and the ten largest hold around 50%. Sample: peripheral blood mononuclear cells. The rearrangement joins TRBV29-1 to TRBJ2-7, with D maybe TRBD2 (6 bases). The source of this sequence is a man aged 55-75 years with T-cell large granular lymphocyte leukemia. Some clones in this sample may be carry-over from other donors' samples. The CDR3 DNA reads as TGCAGCGTTGGAGCTAGCGACATGTCCTACGAGCAGTACTTC. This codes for CSVGASDMSYEQYF.